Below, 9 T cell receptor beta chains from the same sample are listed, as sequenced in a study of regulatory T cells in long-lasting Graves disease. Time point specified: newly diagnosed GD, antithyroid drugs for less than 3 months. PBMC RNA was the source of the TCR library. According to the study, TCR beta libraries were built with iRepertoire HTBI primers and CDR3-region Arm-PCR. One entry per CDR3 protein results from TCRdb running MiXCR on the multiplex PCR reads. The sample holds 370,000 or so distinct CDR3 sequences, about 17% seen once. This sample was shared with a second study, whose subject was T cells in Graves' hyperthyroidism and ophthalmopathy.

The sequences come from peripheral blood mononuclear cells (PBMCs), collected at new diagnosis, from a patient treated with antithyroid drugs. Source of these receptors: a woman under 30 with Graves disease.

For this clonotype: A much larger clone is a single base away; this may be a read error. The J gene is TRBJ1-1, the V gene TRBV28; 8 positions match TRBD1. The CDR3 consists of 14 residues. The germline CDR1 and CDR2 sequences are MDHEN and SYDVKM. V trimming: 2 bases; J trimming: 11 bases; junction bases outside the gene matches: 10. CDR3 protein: CASSLLTQGVLAFF. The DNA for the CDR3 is TGTGCCAGCAGTTTACTGACACAGGGGGTTTTGGCTTTCTTT.

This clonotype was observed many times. The CDR3 nucleotides read TGTGCCAGCAGTACGAGGACAGGGAGAACATACGAGCAGTACTTC. The encoded protein is CASSTRTGRTYEQYF. This chain uses TRBV6-2 or TRBV6-3 with TRBJ2-7; the match to TRBD1 covers 8 bases. The germline V gene encodes CDR1 MNHEY and CDR2 SVGEGT. The CDR3 is 15 amino acids. V shed 5 bases and J 4 bases; nucleotides not matched to a gene: 10.

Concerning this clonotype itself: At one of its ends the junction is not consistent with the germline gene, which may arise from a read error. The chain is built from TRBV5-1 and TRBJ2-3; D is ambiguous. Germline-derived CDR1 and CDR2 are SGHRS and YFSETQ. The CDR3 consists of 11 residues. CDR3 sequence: CASGLKDTQYF. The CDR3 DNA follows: TGCGCCAGCGGCTTGAAAGATACGCAGTATTTT. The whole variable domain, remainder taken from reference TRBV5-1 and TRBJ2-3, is KAGVTQTPRYLIKTRGQQVTLSCSPISGHRSVSWYQQTPGQGLQFLFEYFSETQRNKGNFPGRFSGRQFSNSRSEMNVSTLELGDSALYLCASGLKDTQYFGPGTRLTVL.

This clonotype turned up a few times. The CDR3 reads CASSLAGQGNNQPQHF. DNA for the CDR3: TGTGCCAGCAGCTTGGCCGGACAAGGGAACAATCAGCCCCAGCATTTT. The rearrangement links TRBV7-2 to TRBJ1-5, with D perhaps matching TRBD1 (5 bases). The V end was cut by 3 bases, the J end by 3 bases, with 15 bases between. The CDR3 runs 16 residues. The germline V gene has CDR1 SGHTA and CDR2 FQGNSA.

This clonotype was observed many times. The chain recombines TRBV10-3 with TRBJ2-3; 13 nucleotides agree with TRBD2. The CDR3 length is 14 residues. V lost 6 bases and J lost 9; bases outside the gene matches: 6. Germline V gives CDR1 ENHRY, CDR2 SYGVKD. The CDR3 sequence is CAIRTSGGARTQYF. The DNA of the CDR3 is TGTGCCATCAGAACTAGCGGGGGGGCGAGGACGCAGTATTTT.

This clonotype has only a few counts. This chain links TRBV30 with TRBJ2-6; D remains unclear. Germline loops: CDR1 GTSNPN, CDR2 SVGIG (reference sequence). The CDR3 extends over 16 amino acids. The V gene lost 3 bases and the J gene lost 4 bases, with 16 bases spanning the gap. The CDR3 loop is CAWSPRGALGANVLTF. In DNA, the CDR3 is TGTGCCTGGAGCCCAAGAGGAGCCCTCGGGGCCAACGTCCTGACTTTC. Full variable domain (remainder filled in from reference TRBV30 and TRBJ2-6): SQTIHQWPATLVQPVGSPLSLECTVEGTSNPNLYWYRQAAGRGLQLLFYSVGIGQISSEVPQNLSASRPQDRQFILSSKKLLLSDSGFYLCAWSPRGALGANVLTFGAGSRLTVL.

This CDR3 is CSARTGTSEQYF. The CDR3 coding sequence is TGCAGTGCGAGAACCGGGACTAGCGAGCAGTACTTC. V usage is TRBV20-1 and J usage is TRBJ2-7; 8 bases map to TRBD2. The length of the CDR3 is 12 residues. The V gene end was trimmed by 6 bases and the J gene end by 6 bases; junction bases not matched to a gene: 7. Germline-derived CDR1 and CDR2 are DFQATT and SNEGSKA (reference sequence).

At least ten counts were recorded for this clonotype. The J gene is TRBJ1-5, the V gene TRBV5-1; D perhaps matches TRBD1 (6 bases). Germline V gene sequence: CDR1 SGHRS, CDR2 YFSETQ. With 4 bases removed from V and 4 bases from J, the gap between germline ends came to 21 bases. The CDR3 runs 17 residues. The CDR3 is CASSLAWAGVGNQPQHF. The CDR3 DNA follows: TGCGCCAGCAGCCTGGCGTGGGCAGGGGTTGGTAATCAGCCCCAGCATTTT.

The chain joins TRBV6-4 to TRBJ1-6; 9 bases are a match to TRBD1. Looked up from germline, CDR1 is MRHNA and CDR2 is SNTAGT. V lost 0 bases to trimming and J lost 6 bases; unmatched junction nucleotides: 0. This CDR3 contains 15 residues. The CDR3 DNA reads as TGTGCCAGCAGTGACTCGACAGGGGGTAATTCACCCCTCCACTTT. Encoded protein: CASSDSTGGNSPLHF.